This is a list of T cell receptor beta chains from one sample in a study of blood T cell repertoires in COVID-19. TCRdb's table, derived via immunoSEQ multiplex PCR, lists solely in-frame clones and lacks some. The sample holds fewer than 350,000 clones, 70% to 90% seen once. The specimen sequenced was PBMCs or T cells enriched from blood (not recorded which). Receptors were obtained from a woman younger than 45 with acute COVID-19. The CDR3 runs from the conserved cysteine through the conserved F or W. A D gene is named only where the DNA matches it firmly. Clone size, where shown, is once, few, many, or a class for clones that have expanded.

cdr3_aa: CASSYSESNSPLHF
cdr3_nt: TGTGCCAGCAGTTACTCGGAGAGTAATTCACCCCTCCACTTT
clone_size: -
v_call: TRBV6-6
j_call: TRBJ1-6
d_call: -

cdr3_aa: CASSPRGTSGSHSYNEQFF
cdr3_nt: TGTGCCAGCAGCCCAAGGGGGACTAGCGGGTCCCACTCCTACAATGAGCAGTTCTTC
clone_size: -
v_call: TRBV7-2
j_call: TRBJ2-1
d_call: TRBD2

cdr3_aa: CASSQQGADTEAFF
cdr3_nt: TGTGCCAGCAGTCAACAGGGGGCCGACACTGAAGCTTTCTTT
clone_size: -
v_call: TRBV2
j_call: TRBJ1-1
d_call: TRBD1

cdr3_aa: CATGGGRAGGFQQDEQFF
cdr3_nt: TGTGCCACCGGGGGTGGTCGAGCGGGAGGGTTTCAACAGGATGAGCAGTTCTTC
clone_size: -
v_call: TRBV19
j_call: TRBJ2-1
d_call: TRBD2

cdr3_aa: CASSEPGLAGVYEQYF
cdr3_nt: TGTGCCAGCAGTGAACCGGGACTAGCGGGGGTTTACGAGCAGTACTTC
clone_size: -
v_call: TRBV6-1
j_call: TRBJ2-7
d_call: TRBD2

cdr3_aa: CASSQVVGSLNTEAFF
cdr3_nt: TGTGCCAGCAGCCAGGTCGTGGGCAGCCTGAACACTGAAGCTTTCTTT
clone_size: -
v_call: TRBV3-1/TRBV3-2
j_call: TRBJ1-1
d_call: -

cdr3_aa: CASSIASGEDYEQYF
cdr3_nt: TGTGCCAGTAGTATAGCTAGCGGGGAAGACTACGAGCAGTACTTC
clone_size: once
v_call: TRBV19
j_call: TRBJ2-7
d_call: TRBD2

cdr3_aa: CASSPNSGSSGNEQFF
cdr3_nt: TGTGCCAGCAGCCCCAATAGCGGGAGCTCGGGCAATGAGCAGTTCTTC
clone_size: -
v_call: TRBV3-1/TRBV3-2
j_call: TRBJ2-1
d_call: TRBD2

cdr3_aa: CASSPPAGGVYYGYTF
cdr3_nt: TGCGCCAGCAGTCCCCCCGCGGGGGGCGTTTACTATGGCTACACCTTC
clone_size: -
v_call: TRBV23-1
j_call: TRBJ1-2
d_call: -

cdr3_aa: CASSDRADTQYF
cdr3_nt: TGTGCCAGCAGTGACAGAGCGGATACGCAGTATTTT
clone_size: once
v_call: TRBV25-1
j_call: TRBJ2-3
d_call: -

cdr3_aa: CASSLILAIDNEQFF
cdr3_nt: TGCGCCAGCAGCTTGATCCTTGCTATAGACAATGAGCAGTTCTTC
clone_size: -
v_call: TRBV5-1
j_call: TRBJ2-1
d_call: -

cdr3_aa: CATSAGQGSGANVLTF
cdr3_nt: TGTGCCACCAGTGCTGGACAGGGCTCTGGGGCCAACGTCCTGACTTTC
clone_size: -
v_call: TRBV24-1
j_call: TRBJ2-6
d_call: TRBD1

cdr3_aa: CASSQSSDQPQHF
cdr3_nt: TGTGCCAGCAGCCAGTCGAGCGATCAGCCCCAGCATTTT
clone_size: -
v_call: TRBV3-1/TRBV3-2
j_call: TRBJ1-5
d_call: -

cdr3_aa: CASSQTGTVLNSPLHF
cdr3_nt: TGTGCCAGTAGCCAAACCGGGACAGTACTCAATTCACCCCTCCACTTT
clone_size: -
v_call: TRBV19
j_call: TRBJ1-6
d_call: TRBD1

cdr3_aa: CASSFREAYNEQFF
cdr3_nt: TGTGCCAGCAGCTTTCGGGAGGCTTACAATGAGCAGTTCTTC
clone_size: -
v_call: TRBV5-6
j_call: TRBJ2-1
d_call: TRBD2

cdr3_aa: CASSQSGVSYNEQFF
cdr3_nt: TGTGCCAGCAGCCAATCAGGGGTCTCCTACAATGAGCAGTTCTTC
clone_size: -
v_call: TRBV4-2
j_call: TRBJ2-1
d_call: -

cdr3_aa: CASSLGEEQYF
cdr3_nt: TGTGCCAGCAGCTTAGGAGAGGAGCAGTACTTC
clone_size: -
v_call: TRBV7-8
j_call: TRBJ2-7
d_call: -

cdr3_aa: CASRETTSGSAEQFF
cdr3_nt: TGCGCCAGCAGAGAGACGACTAGCGGGAGCGCTGAGCAGTTCTTC
clone_size: few
v_call: TRBV10-1
j_call: TRBJ2-1
d_call: TRBD2

cdr3_aa: CASSSRTGETFF
cdr3_nt: TGTGCCAGTAGTTCAAGAACAGGGGAGACTTTCTTT
clone_size: -
v_call: TRBV19
j_call: TRBJ1-1
d_call: TRBD1

cdr3_aa: CASSAGSWDTQYF
cdr3_nt: TGTGCCAGCAGCGCCGGGTCTTGGGATACGCAGTATTTT
clone_size: -
v_call: TRBV11-3
j_call: TRBJ2-3
d_call: -

cdr3_aa: CASARGAGNTIYF
cdr3_nt: TGTGCCAGTGCCAGGGGGGCTGGAAACACCATATATTTT
clone_size: -
v_call: TRBV19
j_call: TRBJ1-3
d_call: TRBD1

cdr3_aa: CASTEGLVLNEQFF
cdr3_nt: TGTGCCAGCACGGAGGGGTTGGTGTTGAATGAGCAGTTCTTC
clone_size: -
v_call: TRBV18
j_call: TRBJ2-1
d_call: -

cdr3_aa: CASSQANKQGAKAFF
cdr3_nt: TGTGCCAGCAGCCAAGCGAACAAACAGGGGGCGAAAGCTTTCTTT
clone_size: once
v_call: TRBV4-2
j_call: TRBJ1-1
d_call: TRBD1

cdr3_aa: CASTPGYGYYEQYF
cdr3_nt: TGTGCCAGCACCCCAGGGTACGGGTACTACGAGCAGTACTTC
clone_size: few
v_call: TRBV3-1/TRBV3-2
j_call: TRBJ2-7
d_call: -

cdr3_aa: CASSLSTGAYEQYF
cdr3_nt: TGCGCCAGCAGCTTATCGACAGGGGCCTACGAGCAGTACTTC
clone_size: -
v_call: TRBV5-1
j_call: TRBJ2-7
d_call: TRBD1

cdr3_aa: CASSLVSETGSNSPLHF
cdr3_nt: TGTGCCAGCAGCTTAGTAAGTGAGACAGGGAGTAATTCACCCCTCCACTTT
clone_size: -
v_call: TRBV7-8
j_call: TRBJ1-6
d_call: TRBD1

cdr3_aa: CASSVAGLADSSYNEQFF
cdr3_nt: TGTGCCAGCAGCGTAGCGGGACTAGCGGATAGCTCCTACAATGAGCAGTTCTTC
clone_size: -
v_call: TRBV9
j_call: TRBJ2-1
d_call: TRBD2

cdr3_aa: CASSRDREPEKLFF
cdr3_nt: TGTGCCAGCAGCAGGGACAGGGAACCCGAAAAACTGTTTTTT
clone_size: -
v_call: TRBV28
j_call: TRBJ1-4
d_call: TRBD1

cdr3_aa: CASSLLAGGPNEQFF
cdr3_nt: TGTGCCAGCAGCTTACTAGCGGGAGGGCCCAATGAGCAGTTCTTC
clone_size: once
v_call: TRBV11-2
j_call: TRBJ2-1
d_call: TRBD2

cdr3_aa: CASSRTGDDTQYF
cdr3_nt: TGTGCCAGCAGCCGGACAGGGGACGATACGCAGTATTTT
clone_size: -
v_call: TRBV6-5
j_call: TRBJ2-3
d_call: TRBD1

cdr3_aa: CAISESMVGQSGSNYGYTF
cdr3_nt: TGTGCCATCAGTGAGTCGATGGTGGGACAGAGCGGGTCTAACTATGGCTACACCTTC
clone_size: -
v_call: TRBV10-3
j_call: TRBJ1-2
d_call: TRBD1

cdr3_aa: CASSSSTGEQFF
cdr3_nt: TGTGCCAGCAGCTCCTCCACGGGTGAGCAGTTCTTC
clone_size: -
v_call: TRBV13
j_call: TRBJ2-1
d_call: -

cdr3_aa: CASSPRQAGNTIYF
cdr3_nt: TGTGCCAGCTCACCCAGACAAGCTGGAAACACCATATATTTT
clone_size: few
v_call: TRBV18
j_call: TRBJ1-3
d_call: -

cdr3_aa: CASSQDFGVTGTEAFF
cdr3_nt: TGTGCCAGCAGCCAAGATTTCGGTGTTACGGGCACTGAAGCTTTCTTT
clone_size: -
v_call: TRBV14
j_call: TRBJ1-1
d_call: -

cdr3_aa: CASRRQGRAFF
cdr3_nt: TGTGCCAGCAGGAGACAGGGGAGGGCTTTCTTT
clone_size: -
v_call: TRBV6-5
j_call: TRBJ1-1
d_call: TRBD1

cdr3_aa: CASSAGTSGPEGSYEQYF
cdr3_nt: TGTGCCAGCAGTGCCGGGACTAGCGGCCCCGAAGGCAGCTACGAGCAGTACTTC
clone_size: -
v_call: TRBV5-6
j_call: TRBJ2-7
d_call: TRBD2

cdr3_aa: CASSFLGLAGDEQYF
cdr3_nt: TGTGCCAGCAGCTTCCTAGGACTAGCGGGCGACGAGCAGTACTTC
clone_size: -
v_call: TRBV7-3
j_call: TRBJ2-7
d_call: TRBD2

cdr3_aa: CASSQDLAGGWSTSEQFF
cdr3_nt: TGTGCCAGCAGCCAAGATCTAGCGGGAGGATGGAGTACAAGTGAGCAGTTCTTC
clone_size: -
v_call: TRBV14
j_call: TRBJ2-1
d_call: TRBD2

cdr3_aa: CASSQSGGSNSPLHF
cdr3_nt: TGTGCCAGCAGCCAATCGGGAGGGAGTAATTCACCCCTCCACTTT
clone_size: -
v_call: TRBV3-1/TRBV3-2
j_call: TRBJ1-6
d_call: -

cdr3_aa: CASSYQLAGGWNEQFF
cdr3_nt: TGTGCCAGCAGCTACCAGCTAGCGGGAGGATGGAATGAGCAGTTCTTC
clone_size: -
v_call: TRBV7-3
j_call: TRBJ2-1
d_call: TRBD2

cdr3_aa: CASSLALTGYLYF
cdr3_nt: TGTGCCAGCAGCTTAGCTCTGACAGGGTATCTGTACTTC
clone_size: -
v_call: TRBV7-9
j_call: TRBJ2-4
d_call: TRBD1

cdr3_aa: CASSLQTENTIYF
cdr3_nt: TGTGCCAGCAGCCTCCAGACGGAGAACACCATATATTTT
clone_size: -
v_call: TRBV11-2
j_call: TRBJ1-3
d_call: -

cdr3_aa: CASSPRDSSNEQFF
cdr3_nt: TGTGCCAGCAGCCCCCGGGACAGTAGCAATGAGCAGTTCTTC
clone_size: -
v_call: TRBV27
j_call: TRBJ2-1
d_call: TRBD1

cdr3_aa: CASSQERATETQETQYF
cdr3_nt: TGCGCCAGCAGCCAAGAAAGAGCAACAGAGACCCAAGAGACCCAGTACTTC
clone_size: -
v_call: TRBV4-1
j_call: TRBJ2-5
d_call: -

cdr3_aa: CASSQPKQGNTGELFF
cdr3_nt: TGCGCCAGCAGCCAACCCAAACAGGGGAACACCGGGGAGCTGTTTTTT
clone_size: -
v_call: TRBV4-1
j_call: TRBJ2-2
d_call: -

cdr3_aa: CASSPDGLGLAGVIEQYF
cdr3_nt: TGCGCCAGCAGCCCTGATGGCCTGGGACTAGCGGGAGTTATCGAGCAGTACTTC
clone_size: -
v_call: TRBV5-1
j_call: TRBJ2-7
d_call: TRBD2

cdr3_aa: CASRGWTGGGEKLFF
cdr3_nt: TGTGCCAGCAGAGGATGGACAGGTGGGGGTGAAAAACTGTTTTTT
clone_size: once
v_call: TRBV2
j_call: TRBJ1-4
d_call: TRBD1

cdr3_aa: CASSYTTGAGNTIYF
cdr3_nt: TGCGCCAGCAGTTATACTACAGGGGCTGGAAACACCATATATTTT
clone_size: -
v_call: TRBV5-1
j_call: TRBJ1-3
d_call: TRBD1

cdr3_aa: CAISAAGGVINEQFF
cdr3_nt: TGTGCCATCAGTGCAGCGGGAGGTGTAATAAATGAGCAGTTCTTC
clone_size: -
v_call: TRBV10-3
j_call: TRBJ2-1
d_call: TRBD2

cdr3_aa: CASRVPYTGLLFF
cdr3_nt: TGTGCCAGCAGAGTACCTTATACAGGATTACTGTTTTTT
clone_size: -
v_call: TRBV28
j_call: TRBJ1-4
d_call: -